Given below is one TCR beta chain in context. The data were obtained in a study of T cell changes during pregnancy in multiple sclerosis. Some clones are missing from TCRdb's copy, which holds only in-frame ones; the method was immunoSEQ multiplex PCR. The sample holds some 80,000 clones, about 90% seen once. The starting material was peripheral blood, obtained before pregnancy. The source is a female donor with multiple sclerosis, enrolled in a pregnancy study.

The CDR3 DNA sequence: TGCAGCGCCACACGGGACATGAACACCGGGGAGCTGTTTTTT. Residues: CSATRDMNTGELFF. The rearrangement links TRBV29-1 to TRBJ2-2; a weak D match, TRBD1 (6 bases). CDR3 length equals 14 residues. Germline lookup yields CDR1 SQVTM and CDR2 ANQGSEA. Trimming shortened V by 7 bases and J by 1 base, and 13 bases separated the two germline ends.